This is a list of T cell receptor beta chains from one sample in a study of technical replicates of blood from a handful of donors. Profiling relied on immunoSEQ multiplex PCR, and the TCRdb table lists in-frame clones only, not all of them. There are tens of thousands of clones in the sample; under 96% occur only once, and 0.37% lies in the top ten. The sample comprised T cells isolated from PBMCs. These TCRs come from a human donor in good health. CDR3s leave out the opening cysteine and the closing phenylalanine or tryptophan.

TRBV27,ASSPILGHLDTQY
TRBV25-1,ASSLYGTSGRWVQY
TRBV6-1,ASSGDREFTGELF
TRBV4-3,ASSQGDWLSTDTQY
TRBV4-1,ASSQGRRGRVTDTQY
TRBV13,ASSSYTTGTGMNEQF
TRBV4-3,ASSQERLFTGELF
TRBV7-2,ASSLGQGNEQY
TRBV5-4,ASSLDGGSSTDTQY
TRBV5-3,ARSLGGRAHEGDTQY
TRBV27,ASTKLLRREQTYNEQF
TRBV5-1,ASSPERRVAYEQY
TRBV6-5,ASSGTGTNEKLF
TRBV5-1,ASSVQGASGTYEQY
TRBV7-9,ASSLGPREPQH
TRBV10-2,ASSESKTGEQAF
TRBV19,ASSTPGLAGEIYEQY
TRBV9,ASSEDRALSGANVLT
TRBV4-2,ASSRQRQETQY
TRBV11-2,ASSEFRDRPYEQY
TRBV6-1,ASSEGWDRIYEQY
TRBV27,ASSMNRGRGNQPQH
TRBV28,ASTLDQGYSNQPQH
TRBV4-1,ASSQEIIGGRSEQF
TRBV7-3,ASSSGLAGATDTQY
TRBV5-1,ASSLGQMNTEAF
TRBV5-1,ASSLNTGTLYNEQF
TRBV10-3,AISESFSEWGDQPQH
TRBV29-1,SVDLGGGYGYT
TRBV10-3,AISRGTEPNQPQH
TRBV7-6,ASSLAIGTGPNQPQH
TRBV4-1,ASSLRRDSSYEQY
TRBV7-3,ASSPDGQGRETQY
TRBV6-5,ASSWDSPTYTEAF
TRBV11-2,ASSSDRDSQPQH
TRBV29-1,SVYHSGANVLT
TRBV6-5,ASSYSGGPTETQY
TRBV7-8,ASSGSGQNYEQY
TRBV28,ASSAPGGGAGANVLT
TRBV30,AWSVPTSGVNEQF
TRBV4-2,ASSQGTSTDTQY
TRBV19,ASTSTGGRTEAF